This T cell receptor (beta chain) was identified in a study of blood T cell repertoires in COVID-19 (dated by TCRdb to the early 2020s). With regard to the full study: Collaborator samples came from the United States, Italy and Spain and covered acute and convalescent phases of COVID-19. The material from the prospective study consisted of cDNA or gDNA derived from T cells, B-cell-depleted T cells, or PBMCs. Deeply sampled blood TCRbeta repertoires from subjects exposed to, actively infected with, or recovered from COVID-19 were included in the dataset. The repertoires were made available in a free public database intended to serve as a resource for research on the immune response to SARS-CoV-2. The samples were drawn from the first 160 participants of the ongoing ImmuneRACE study and from 1,254 subjects provided by 6 global collaborators. Sample metadata almost always included a de-identified subject ID, COVID-19 status, age in years and sex. Where HLA class I and class II types were available, the types were taken from metadata supplied by the sample provider, not from assay-based typing.

Note on this clone: Its cognate antigen has yet to be identified. The sample holds no much larger clone one base away, and base qualities are not on file.

From cysteine to phenylalanine, the CDR3 is 13 amino acids long. CDR3 DNA is the only sequence kept; it has 39 bases, read in frame from the first base. V loses 5 bases of germline sequence and J loses 8 bases, and the interval between the two ends is 15 bases. The germline V gene provides CDR1 SGHTA and CDR2 FQGNSA. What the study reported, not specific to this receptor: The quantity of clinical and demographic metadata differed by source and by participant and was supplied without curation.

TCRbeta CDR3 regions were amplified from genomic DNA by means of the immunoSEQ Assay, a bias-controlled multiplex PCR. In the paper's pipeline: The number of nucleated cells in each sample was estimated by amplification of reference gene primers within the assay. Sequence reads were collapsed and filtered to measure the absolute abundance of every unique TCRbeta CDR3 rearrangement. For each sample, productive Simpson clonality was calculated as the square root of Simpson's diversity index across productive rearrangements. Sourced from immuneACCESS, this table was stored by TCRdb with only in-frame sequences that have V and J called. A share of the clones is absent; for the studies checked, an unresolved V gene accounts for under half, and the remainder has no known explanation. V and J calls and clone size come straight from that table; D and trimming were deduced from the DNA. This sample is represented by under 350,000 clones; 89% of them were singletons. The ten largest clonotypes hold 2% to 2.5% of the sample.

Whole blood was collected in K2EDTA tubes by collaborating institutions according to the institutions' own protocols. For TCRbeta analysis, collaborators shipped samples as frozen whole blood, isolated PBMCs, or DNA extracted from either of those sample types. The sequence joins TRBV7-2 to TRBJ1-2; possibly the D gene is TRBD1, per 6 matching bases. The TCR was taken from a man aged 45-65 years with acute or convalescent COVID-19. The sequenced sample was peripheral blood. The bases are TGTGCCAGCAGCCCAGAGACAGGCAGGGGCTACACCTTC. This codes for CASSPETGRGYTF.